This T cell receptor (beta chain) emerged from a study of cytomegalovirus exposure and HLA in healthy donors. The PCR employed 60 Vbeta primers together with 13 Jbeta primers. Clones were read by immunoSEQ multiplex PCR, and TCRdb kept only the in-frame ones, dropping some. Its table lists 130,000 or so clones. The CDR3 length is 14 residues. Deletions cut 6 bases from V and 4 bases from J, with 12 bases between. Looked up from germline, CDR1 is SGHTA and CDR2 is FQGTGA. The clonotype comes from a woman aged 40 to 50 in good health and CMV-seronegative. The chain is built from TRBV7-3 and TRBJ2-2; D gene uncertain. The sample taken for sequencing was PBMCs. This CDR3 reads CASRNSPTTGELFF. The CDR3 bases are TGTGCCAGCAGAAACTCTCCAACCACCGGGGAGCTGTTTTTT.